This T cell receptor (beta chain) was sequenced during a study of shared T cell receptors in the human thymus. Clones were sequenced by immunoSEQ multiplex PCR, and TCRdb holds only the in-frame ones, with some missing. The data contain about 500,000 clones, around 82% of them singletons. These data were likewise used in another study, on human thymus T cells. That paper notes: Resections obtained during corrective heart surgery supplied the thymus tissue. Related reports documented highly overlapping thymic repertoires among unrelated individuals.

This TCR was sampled from a boy less than two years old with a congenital heart defect. Sequenced: thymocytes.

The CDR3 here is CASSASGATGELFF. The CDR3 DNA sequence: TGTGCCAGCAGCGCTAGCGGAGCCACCGGGGAGCTGTTTTTT. J is TRBJ2-2 and V is TRBV9, with TRBD2 identical over 7 bases. Trimming took 3 bases from V and 4 from J; bases not matched to a gene: 3. The CDR3 runs 14 residues. Germline V lookup: CDR1 SGDLS, CDR2 YYNGEE.